The 20 T cell receptor beta chains in this list originate from one sample, sequenced in a study of response to subunit inactivated influenza vaccine. MiXCR was run by TCRdb on the RT-PCR reads, yielding one entry per CDR3 protein. The sample contains 550,000 to 600,000 distinct CDR3 sequences, roughly 12% of which appear only once. The source was PBMCs from blood, collected on the day of vaccination. Receptors originate from a man aged 50 to 60 who received an inactivated influenza vaccine.

With respect to this clonotype: One end of the junction is discordant with germline, which a read error may explain. This chain joins TRBV20-1 and TRBJ2-3; either TRBD1 or TRBD2 may supply D (6 bases each). This CDR3 spans 14 amino acids. The germline gives CDR1 DFQATT, CDR2 SNEGSKA (reference sequence). The CDR3 coding sequence is TGCAGTGGTAGATGGGGGGCTAGCACAGATACGCAGTATTTT. As protein: CSGRWGASTDTQYF.

This sequence joins TRBV5-1 and TRBJ1-4, with D perhaps TRBD1 (5 bases). Trimming left V 4 bases short and J 8 bases short, with 18 bases between. This CDR3 contains 15 residues. Germline CDR1 is SGHRS and CDR2 is YFSETQ. This chain's CDR3 is CASSRTGGLGEKLFF. The CDR3, as DNA: TGCGCCAGCAGCCGGACCGGGGGACTCGGGGAAAAACTGTTTTTT.

Only a few counts were recorded for this clonotype. The chain uses TRBV5-1 and TRBJ2-7, with TRBD1 matching 9 bases. Unmatched junction bases numbered 3, after V lost 3 bases and J lost 2 bases. The CDR3 totals 14 residues. Germline assignment: CDR1 SGHRS and CDR2 YFSETQ. The CDR3 bases are TGCGCCAGCAGCTACGGACAGGGGACCTACGAGCAGTACTTC. It translates to CASSYGQGTYEQYF.

Of note for this clonotype: The junction departs from germline at one end; a sequencing error may be responsible. The V gene is TRBV4-2, the J gene TRBJ1-5, with a weak D call TRBD1 (6 bases). The CDR3 extends over 15 amino acids. Looked up from germline, CDR1 is LGHNA and CDR2 is YNFKEQ. CDR3: CASGQARGRNQPQHF. The CDR3 nucleotides read TGTGCCAGCGGCCAAGCCAGGGGAAGGAATCAGCCCCAGCATTTT.

J is TRBJ1-1 and V is TRBV24-1; 7 bases agree with TRBD1. With 9 bases clipped from V and 4 bases from J, the junction kept 10 bases outside the gene matches. The germline CDR1 and CDR2 sequences are KGHDR and SFDVKD. CDR3 length: 14 residues. This CDR3 is CATRGTGEGTEAFF. The CDR3 DNA sequence: TGTGCCACCCGAGGTACAGGGGAGGGCACTGAAGCTTTCTTT.

The chain recombines TRBV12-3 or TRBV12-4 with TRBJ1-5; TRBD1 is a possible D gene (5 bases). V lost 6 bases and J 4 bases, leaving 10 bases between the germline ends. The CDR3 has 13 amino acids. This CDR3 is CASRHGGNQPQHF. CDR3 DNA: TGTGCCAGCAGACACGGGGGGAATCAGCCCCAGCATTTT.

The V and J genes are TRBV7-2 and TRBJ1-2, with unresolved D. The CDR3 spans 13 residues. CDR1 is SGHTA and CDR2 is FQGNSA in the germline V gene. The germline V and J ends were trimmed by 0 bases and 7 bases, with 9 bases remaining between them. CDR3 protein: CASSLALRGGYTF. The CDR3 coding sequence is TGTGCCAGCAGCTTAGCTCTACGGGGTGGCTACACCTTC.

The rearrangement links TRBV6-5 to TRBJ2-7; 7 bases are shared with TRBD1. The CDR3 runs 13 residues. Germline V gives CDR1 MNHEY, CDR2 SVGAGI. Trimming took 4 bases from V and 7 from J; bases not matched to a gene: 7. The CDR3 protein is CASSFDRVREQYF. The DNA for the CDR3 is TGTGCCAGCAGTTTCGACAGGGTTAGGGAGCAGTACTTC.

The rearrangement joins TRBV25-1 to TRBJ1-2; D gene unclear. The germline V gene has CDR1 MGHDK and CDR2 SYGVNS. V gave up 2 bases and J gave up 9 bases, with 13 bases separating them. The CDR3 has 13 residues. CDR3 in amino acids: CASSEGVARSYTF. The CDR3 region has the DNA TGTGCCAGCAGTGAAGGGGTAGCAAGGAGCTACACCTTC.

This clonotype was seen a handful of times. This chain's CDR3 is CASSPSGLQTGELFF. CDR3 DNA sequence: TGTGCCAGCAGTCCGTCGGGGCTTCAAACCGGGGAGCTGTTTTTT. This chain links TRBV7-9 with TRBJ2-2; either TRBD1 or TRBD2 may fit D (5 bases each). Germline CDR1 reads SEHNR; CDR2 reads FQNEAQ (reference sequence). CDR3 length equals 15 residues. V was trimmed by 6 bases and J by 5 bases, leaving 16 bases between them. The full variable domain, in which reference TRBV7-9 and TRBJ2-2 provide the parts outside the CDR3, is DTGVSQNPRHKITKRGQNVTFRCDPISEHNRLYWYRQTLGQGPEFLTYFQNEAQLEKSRLLSDRFSAERPKGSFSTLEIQRTEQGDSAMYLCASSPSGLQTGELFFGEGSRLTVL.

This clonotype was seen ten or more times. The gene calls are TRBV20-1 and TRBJ2-5; TRBD1 might be the D (6 bases). V was clipped by 0 bases and J by 9 bases, with 14 bases between them. The V gene's germline CDR1 is DFQATT and CDR2 SNEGSKA (reference sequence). The CDR3 length is 13 residues. CDR3 sequence reads: CSARESAPGAQYF. The CDR3, as DNA: TGCAGTGCTAGAGAGAGCGCACCAGGGGCCCAGTACTTC.

Only a few counts were recorded for this clonotype. For the CDR3, the DNA is TGTGCCAGCAGTCCGGGCCGGGGGACAAGGCAGAGGGTCAACAATGAGCAGTTCTTC. This codes for CASSPGRGTRQRVNNEQFF. The genes are TRBV28 and TRBJ2-1, with D perhaps given as TRBD1 or TRBD2 (6 bases each). V lost 5 bases and J lost 5, with 28 bases in between. Germline assignment: CDR1 MDHEN and CDR2 SYDVKM. CDR3 length equals 19 residues.

Many counts were recorded for this clonotype. The chain is built from TRBV12-3 or TRBV12-4 and TRBJ2-2; TRBD1 agrees at 7 bases. CDR3 length: 17 amino acids. The V segment lost 1 base and the J segment 4 bases; nucleotides outside the gene matches: 9. The CDR3: CASSLGHGAGGTGELFF. The CDR3 coding sequence is TGTGCCAGCAGTTTAGGACACGGGGCAGGGGGCACCGGGGAGCTGTTTTTT.

This clonotype was seen a handful of times. The V gene is TRBV20-1, the J gene TRBJ2-2; D is unclear. Germline V gives CDR1 DFQATT, CDR2 SNEGSKA (reference sequence). V lost 4 bases and J 3 bases, leaving 3 bases between the germline ends. The CDR3 is 11 residues long. CDR3 DNA: TGCAGTGCTATTTACACCGGGGAGCTGTTTTTT. It encodes CSAIYTGELFF.

Only a few counts were recorded for this clonotype. The chain links TRBV7-9 to TRBJ2-7; perhaps TRBD1 as D (6 bases). Per germline, CDR1 SEHNR and CDR2 FQNEAQ (reference sequence). V lost 0 bases, J lost 7 bases, and 13 bases lay in between. CDR3 length equals 14 residues. CDR3 bases: TGTGCCAGCAGCTTAGCGGCAGGGGCGAGGGAGCAGTACTTC. As protein: CASSLAAGAREQYF. Drawing the rest from reference TRBV7-9 and TRBJ2-7, the complete variable domain is DTGVSQNPRHKITKRGQNVTFRCDPISEHNRLYWYRQTLGQGPEFLTYFQNEAQLEKSRLLSDRFSAERPKGSFSTLEIQRTEQGDSAMYLCASSLAAGAREQYFGPGTRLTVT.

This clonotype came up a few times. This sequence joins TRBV12-3 or TRBV12-4 and TRBJ2-6; 10 bases align to TRBD1. V was pared by 4 bases and J by 4 bases, with 10 bases of the junction left unmatched. The CDR3 runs to 18 residues. The CDR3 loop reads CASSSLPGTGAGANVLTF. The DNA of the CDR3 is TGTGCCAGCAGTTCGCTTCCCGGGACAGGGGCCGGGGCCAACGTCCTGACTTTC.

This clonotype has more than one count but fewer than ten. The chain employs TRBV28 and TRBJ2-2, with D tentatively TRBD1 (6 bases). V was shortened by 2 bases and J by 7 bases, with 8 bases between the two germline ends. Germline CDR1 reads MDHEN; CDR2 reads SYDVKM. This CDR3 contains 13 residues. The CDR3 here is CASSLDRNGELFF. The CDR3 DNA reads as TGTGCCAGCAGTTTAGACAGGAACGGGGAGCTGTTTTTT.

There are a few counts of this clonotype. The rearrangement links TRBV7-8 to TRBJ2-1; 9 bases are shared with TRBD1. J lost 10 bases, V lost 0 bases, and 7 bases had no gene match. This CDR3 is built from 15 residues. Germline-derived CDR1 and CDR2 are SGHVS and FQNEAQ. CDR3 residues: CASSLAGTGPGEQFF. The CDR3 DNA follows: TGTGCCAGCAGCTTAGCGGGGACAGGGCCGGGAGAGCAGTTCTTC.

The chain is built from TRBV7-2 and TRBJ1-5; D uncertain. This CDR3 is built from 15 residues. Germline V gives CDR1 SGHTA, CDR2 FQGNSA. V was cut by 0 bases and J by 4 bases, with 10 bases left in between. The DNA of the CDR3 is TGTGCCAGCAGCTTAGCCTCTGTGGATAATCAGCCCCAGCATTTT. This encodes CASSLASVDNQPQHF.

This clonotype has at least ten counts. The chain is built from TRBV7-9 and TRBJ2-7; 7 positions match TRBD2. CDR3 size: 14 residues. Germline CDR1 and CDR2: SEHNR and FQNEAQ (reference sequence). J lost 2 bases, V lost 5 bases, and 6 bases had no gene match. CDR3 amino acids: CASSPAGIAYEQYF. The CDR3 bases are TGTGCCAGCAGCCCAGCGGGGATTGCCTACGAGCAGTACTTC.